Sequencing of this T cell receptor (beta chain) was carried out in a study of T cell responses to AZD1222 COVID-19 vaccine. Study findings and constraints: The study reported that nearly half of spike-specific TCRs target unmutated variant regions. Only 5 to 7 AZD1222 recipients tested seropositive at baseline. Spike-specific TCR breadth rose after two AZD1222 doses, and depth rose as well.

About this clone: What it recognizes is unknown.

Clones were sequenced by immunoSEQ multiplex PCR, and TCRdb holds only the in-frame ones, with some missing. The profile covers 140,000 or so clones, with 70% to 90% appearing a single time and roughly 5.2% taken by the ten largest. The germline V gene encodes CDR1 SNHLY and CDR2 FYNNEI. The CDR3 covers 14 residues. The germline V and J ends were trimmed by 4 bases and 5 bases, with 14 bases remaining between them. J is TRBJ1-1 and V is TRBV2; possible D gene TRBD1, 5 bases. The clonotype comes from an adult who received the MenACWY meningococcal vaccine as a control. This sample comprised peripheral blood, obtained 28 days after the second dose of the MenACWY control vaccine. The CDR3 bases are TGTGCCAGCAGTGTGGGGCCGGTAGAAACTGAAGCTTTCTTT. Its translation is CASSVGPVETEAFF.